One sample yielded the 26 T cell receptor beta chains listed below, sequenced in a study of cytomegalovirus exposure and HLA in healthy donors. The study ran its PCR with 60 Vbeta and 13 Jbeta primers. Data came from immunoSEQ multiplex PCR; TCRdb stores just in-frame clones and leaves some out. Of roughly 180,000 clones in the sample, 60% to 85% were seen once. The specimen was PBMCs. All receptors come from a man aged 18 to 30 in good health and CMV-seronegative.

The chain couples TRBV28 to TRBJ1-2; 10 bases line up with TRBD1. Looked up from germline, CDR1 is MDHEN and CDR2 is SYDVKM. V was pared by 8 bases and J by 4 bases, with 13 bases of the junction left unmatched. The CDR3 is 16 residues long. As DNA, the CDR3 is TGTGCCAGCGGGGGGCGGTCGGACAGGGGGACCTATGGCTACACCTTC. It encodes CASGGRSDRGTYGYTF.

CDR3 coding DNA: TGTGCCAGTAAAGGCCCCCAGGCAGGTCAGCCCCAGCATTTT. Translation: CASKGPQAGQPQHF. The J gene is TRBJ1-5, the V gene TRBV19; D unresolved. CDR3 size: 14 residues. V shed 7 bases and J shed 6 bases, with 16 bases lying between them. Germline V CDR1 and CDR2: LNHDA, SQIVND (reference sequence).

Worth noting for this clone: This sample also contains other DNA sequences that code for the same CDR3. The chain carries TRBV30 and TRBJ1-1, with D possibly TRBD1 on 6 matching bases. Germline CDR1 reads GTSNPN; CDR2 reads SVGIG (reference sequence). The CDR3 is 12 residues long. Trimming took off 5 bases at V and 0 bases at J, with 7 bases between the two ends. The CDR3 spells CAWDRLNTEAFF. CDR3 nucleotides: TGTGCCTGGGACAGGCTGAACACTGAAGCTTTCTTT.

This clone was seen only a few times. V is TRBV28 and J is TRBJ2-5; perhaps TRBD2 as D (5 bases). The CDR3 is 14 amino acids. V was pared by 7 bases and J by 5 bases, with 17 bases between. Germline V lookup: CDR1 MDHEN, CDR2 SYDVKM. CDR3 residues: CASTEGLGRETQYF. The DNA of the CDR3 is TGTGCCAGCACTGAGGGTCTCGGGCGGGAGACCCAGTACTTC.

The chain couples TRBV19 to TRBJ2-1, with 16 bases aligning to TRBD2. CDR1 and CDR2 (germline): LNHDA, SQIVND (reference sequence). The CDR3 covers 19 residues. The V gene end was trimmed by 7 bases and the J gene end by 6 bases; junction bases not matched to a gene: 15. For the CDR3, the DNA is TGTGCCAGTATCCTCGGGCGGGGACTAGCGGGAGGGCGAGGCAATGAGCAGTTCTTC. Translation: CASILGRGLAGGRGNEQFF.

This chain connects TRBV19 to TRBJ1-2; 7 positions match TRBD1. The CDR3 has 15 amino acids. Losses at the gene ends were 5 bases for V and 0 bases for J; bases not matched to a gene: 6. Germline CDR1 and CDR2: LNHDA and SQIVND (reference sequence). The CDR3: CASSLTGEANYGYTF. Here the CDR3 DNA reads TGTGCCAGTAGTTTAACAGGGGAAGCTAACTATGGCTACACCTTC.

The chain carries TRBV5-6 and TRBJ2-1, with D perhaps matching TRBD1 (6 bases). The CDR3 length is 12 residues. Germline V gene data show CDR1 as SGHDT and CDR2 as YYEEEE. V was pared by 4 bases and J by 8 bases, with 10 bases between. In DNA, the CDR3 is TGTGCCAGCAGCACACAGGGCCATGAGCAGTTCTTC. Amino acids: CASSTQGHEQFF.

This chain links TRBV5-1 with TRBJ2-7; 7 nucleotides line up with TRBD1. CDR3 size: 12 residues. Trimming cost V 8 bases and J 2 bases; bases outside gene matches: 4. Germline V gene sequence: CDR1 SGHRS, CDR2 YFSETQ. CDR3 bases: TGCGCCAGTAAGGGACAGACCTACGAGCAGTACTTC. Its translation is CASKGQTYEQYF.

The V call is TRBV7-9, the J call TRBJ1-6; 7 nucleotides match TRBD1. This CDR3 contains 15 residues. Germline loops: CDR1 SEHNR, CDR2 FQNEAQ (reference sequence). Germline trimming cut 6 bases from V and 7 bases from J; bases unmatched to any gene: 9. The CDR3 sequence: CASSATGAGNSPLHF. The DNA for the CDR3 is TGTGCCAGCAGTGCAACAGGGGCGGGAAATTCACCCCTCCACTTT.

The J gene is TRBJ2-5, the V gene TRBV4-1; tentatively, D is TRBD2 (5 bases). The germline V gene has CDR1 MGHRA and CDR2 YSYEKL. V lost 0 bases and J 5 bases, leaving 16 bases between the germline ends. This CDR3 has 16 amino acids. CDR3 protein: CASSQEWASSGETQYF. The CDR3 nucleotides read TGCGCCAGCAGCCAAGAGTGGGCTAGCTCTGGGGAGACCCAGTACTTC.

V and J are TRBV6-4 and TRBJ2-1, with a weak D call TRBD1 (6 bases). This CDR3 spans 14 amino acids. In germline, CDR1 is MRHNA, CDR2 SNTAGT. Trimming removed 6 bases from V and 6 bases from J, with 15 bases in between. The CDR3 sequence: CASRPRMGANEQFF. The DNA of the CDR3 is TGTGCCAGCAGGCCAAGGATGGGGGCCAATGAGCAGTTCTTC.

In DNA form, the CDR3 reads TGTGCCAGCAGCCCAGACACGTATGGCACCGGGGAGCTGTTTTTT. This encodes CASSPDTYGTGELFF. The V and J genes are TRBV11-3 and TRBJ2-2, with D uncertain. CDR1 and CDR2 from the germline V gene are SGHNT and YENEEA. V shed 5 bases and J shed 4 bases, with 14 bases lying between them. The CDR3 is 15 amino acids.

This clone was seen a few times. V gene TRBV5-1 combines with J gene TRBJ1-2, with D perhaps TRBD1 (5 bases). This CDR3 is built from 15 residues. V shed 4 bases and J shed 4 bases, with 17 bases lying between them. Germline lookup yields CDR1 SGHRS and CDR2 YFSETQ. As DNA, the CDR3 is TGCGCCAGCAGCCCGCATTCGGGGGGAGGCTATGGCTACACCTTC. This translates into CASSPHSGGGYGYTF.

The chain links TRBV19 to TRBJ1-4; perhaps TRBD1 as D (6 bases). V lost 6 bases to trimming and J lost 0 bases, with 23 bases between them. Per the germline V gene, CDR1 is LNHDA and CDR2 is SQIVND (reference sequence). The CDR3 spans 19 residues. In DNA, the CDR3 is TGTGCCAGTAGCCGAAAGGGGACAAGGAGATATGCAACTAATGAAAAACTGTTTTTT. This encodes CASSRKGTRRYATNEKLFF. The full variable domain, in which reference TRBV19 and TRBJ1-4 provide the parts outside the CDR3, is DGGITQSPKYLFRKEGQNVTLSCEQNLNHDAMYWYRQDPGQGLRLIYYSQIVNDFQKGDIAEGYSVSREKKESFPLTVTSAQKNPTAFYLCASSRKGTRRYATNEKLFFGSGTQLSVL.

The chain combines TRBV27 with TRBJ1-1; D remains ambiguous. CDR1 and CDR2 from the germline V gene are MNHEY and SMNVEV (reference sequence). CDR3 length: 13 amino acids. The germline V and J ends were trimmed by 6 bases and 1 base, with 9 bases remaining between them. The CDR3 sequence is CASSTRGNTEAFF. The CDR3 DNA follows: TGTGCCAGCAGCACGCGTGGGAACACTGAAGCTTTCTTT.

A few counts support this clone. This rearrangement joins TRBV15 to TRBJ2-7, with 7 bases identical to TRBD2. This CDR3 region has 13 residues. The ends lost 8 bases at V and 0 bases at J; junction bases unmatched: 4. Germline CDR1 reads LNHNV; CDR2 reads YYDKDF (reference sequence). The CDR3 nucleotides are TGTGCCACCCAGCGGGACTACTCCTACGAGCAGTACTTC. Protein sequence: CATQRDYSYEQYF. The full variable domain, with the rest looked up from reference TRBV15 and TRBJ2-7, is DAMVIQNPRYQVTQFGKPVTLSCSQTLNHNVMYWYQQKSSQAPKLLFHYYDKDFNNEADTPDNFQSRRPNTSFCFLDIRSPGLGDTAMYLCATQRDYSYEQYFGPGTRLTVT.

Turning to this clone: Other nucleotide sequences in the sample specify the same CDR3. The chain combines TRBV28 with TRBJ2-7; D is possibly TRBD1 (6 bases). The CDR3 length is 12 residues. Trimming removed 6 bases at V and 7 bases at J, with 13 bases between. Looked up from germline, CDR1 is MDHEN and CDR2 is SYDVKM. CDR3 amino acids: CASRTQGGEQYF. The CDR3, as DNA: TGTGCCAGCAGAACACAGGGTGGTGAGCAGTACTTC.

This clone was observed a handful of times. The genes are TRBV9 and TRBJ2-3; 10 nucleotides line up with TRBD2. CDR1 and CDR2 (germline): SGDLS, YYNGEE. Unmatched junction bases numbered 7, after V lost 0 bases and J lost 0 bases. The CDR3 is made up of 18 amino acids. CDR3 loop: CASSVGSSGSKSTDTQYF. The CDR3 DNA follows: TGTGCCAGCAGCGTAGGCTCTAGCGGGAGCAAAAGCACAGATACGCAGTATTTT.

This chain links TRBV20-1 with TRBJ2-1, with D maybe TRBD2 (6 bases). Germline CDR1 reads DFQATT; CDR2 reads SNEGSKA (reference sequence). This CDR3 has 11 amino acids. Trimming removed 6 bases from V and 10 bases from J, with 13 bases in between. The CDR3: CSADRRAEQFF. The DNA for the CDR3 is TGCAGTGCGGACCGGAGGGCCGAGCAGTTCTTC.

The chain combines TRBV27 with TRBJ1-5; TRBD1 agrees at 7 bases. CDR3 length: 15 amino acids. CDR1 is MNHEY, CDR2 SMNVEV, per germline (reference sequence). Trimming removed 1 base from V and 6 bases from J; junction bases left unmatched: 6. The CDR3 DNA reads TGTGCCAGCAGTTTATGGGCAGGGGGAATTCAGCCCCAGCATTTT. It is translated as CASSLWAGGIQPQHF.

This rearrangement joins TRBV7-2 to TRBJ2-7; no firm D call. Germline CDR1 is SGHTA and CDR2 is FQGNSA. This CDR3 has 14 amino acids. With 3 bases removed from V and 3 bases from J, the gap between germline ends came to 12 bases. CDR3 sequence: CASSLPGVDYEQYF. CDR3 bases: TGTGCCAGCAGCTTGCCCGGAGTAGACTACGAGCAGTACTTC.

The chain uses TRBV6-5 and TRBJ2-7; 8 positions agree with TRBD1. The germline gives CDR1 MNHEY, CDR2 SVGAGI. The CDR3 loop spans 15 amino acids. V shed 6 bases and J 3 bases; nucleotides not matched to a gene: 10. In DNA, the CDR3 is TGTGCCAGCAGACCCACAGGGGGTATCTTCTACGAGCAGTACTTC. Translated: CASRPTGGIFYEQYF.

The chain combines TRBV6-4 with TRBJ2-3; D remains unclear. The CDR3 is 14 residues long. The V end lost 0 bases, the J end lost 1 base, and 5 bases lay between the germline ends. Germline CDR1 reads MRHNA; CDR2 reads SNTAGT. CDR3 coding DNA: TGTGCCAGCAGTGACTCGCCAGGCACAGATACGCAGTATTTT. It translates to CASSDSPGTDTQYF.

The chain has TRBV4-1 and TRBJ2-3; 9 bases line up with TRBD2. The ends lost 1 base at V and 0 bases at J; junction bases unmatched: 11. The CDR3 runs 19 residues. CDR1 and CDR2 from the germline V gene are MGHRA and YSYEKL. CDR3 nucleotide sequence: TGCGCCAGCAGCCAAGCGTACGGGACTAGCTCCCTGAGCACAGATACGCAGTATTTT. Encoded protein: CASSQAYGTSSLSTDTQYF.

The V and J genes are TRBV5-1 and TRBJ2-7; 14 nucleotides agree with TRBD2. Germline-derived CDR1 and CDR2 are SGHRS and YFSETQ. V shed 4 bases, J shed 3 bases, and the junction held 12 bases outside the gene matches. This CDR3 comprises 18 residues. The CDR3 reads CASSGGPTSGRAGYEQYF. CDR3 DNA: TGCGCCAGCAGCGGGGGCCCGACTAGCGGGAGGGCCGGCTACGAGCAGTACTTC.

The chain employs TRBV15 and TRBJ1-2; 10 bases are shared with TRBD1. The CDR3 spans 15 residues. Trimming took 0 bases from V and 9 from J; bases not matched to a gene: 7. Per the germline V gene, CDR1 is LNHNV and CDR2 is YYDKDF (reference sequence). CDR3 in DNA: TGTGCCACCAGCAGAGATCCCGGGACAGGGGTGCGCTACACCTTC. Amino acid sequence: CATSRDPGTGVRYTF.